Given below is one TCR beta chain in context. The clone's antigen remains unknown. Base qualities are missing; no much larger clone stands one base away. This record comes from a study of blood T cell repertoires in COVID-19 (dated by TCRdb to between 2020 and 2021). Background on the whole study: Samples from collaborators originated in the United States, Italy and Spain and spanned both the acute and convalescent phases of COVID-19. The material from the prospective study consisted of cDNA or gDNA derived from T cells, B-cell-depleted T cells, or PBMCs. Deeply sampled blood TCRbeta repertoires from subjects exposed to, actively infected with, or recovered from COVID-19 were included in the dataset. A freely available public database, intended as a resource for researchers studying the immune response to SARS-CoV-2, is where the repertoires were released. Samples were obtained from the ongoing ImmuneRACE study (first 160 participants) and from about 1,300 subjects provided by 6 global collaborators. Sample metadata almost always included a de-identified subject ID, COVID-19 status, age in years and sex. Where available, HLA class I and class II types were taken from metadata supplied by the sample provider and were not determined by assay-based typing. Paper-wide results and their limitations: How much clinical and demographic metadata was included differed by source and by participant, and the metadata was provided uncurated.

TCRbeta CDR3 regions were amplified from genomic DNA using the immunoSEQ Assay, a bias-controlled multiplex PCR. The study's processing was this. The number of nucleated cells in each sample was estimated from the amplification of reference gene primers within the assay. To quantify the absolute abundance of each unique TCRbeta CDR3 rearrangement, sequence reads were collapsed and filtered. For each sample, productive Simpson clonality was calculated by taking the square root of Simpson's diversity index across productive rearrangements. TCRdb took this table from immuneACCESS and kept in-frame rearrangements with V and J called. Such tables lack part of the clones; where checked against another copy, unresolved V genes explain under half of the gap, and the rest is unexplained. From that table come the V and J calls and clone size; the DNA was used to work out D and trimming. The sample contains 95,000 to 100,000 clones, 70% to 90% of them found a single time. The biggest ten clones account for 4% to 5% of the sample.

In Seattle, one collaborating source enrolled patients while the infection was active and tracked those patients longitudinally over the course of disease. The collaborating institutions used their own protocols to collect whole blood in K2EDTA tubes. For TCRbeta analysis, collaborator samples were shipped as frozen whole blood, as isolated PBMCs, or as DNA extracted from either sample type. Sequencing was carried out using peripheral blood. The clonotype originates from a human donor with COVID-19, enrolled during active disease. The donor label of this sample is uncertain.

CDR3 region: CASNRPPGGANTGELFF. The DNA sequence reads TGTGCCAGCAATCGTCCGCCCGGCGGGGCTAACACCGGGGAGCTGTTTTTT. The chain employs TRBV28 and TRBJ2-2, and TRBD2 may be the D gene, going by 6 matching bases. V is pared back by 7 bases and J by 2 bases, with 20 bases lying between the germline termini. The germline V gene encodes CDR1 MDHEN and CDR2 SYDVKM. Counted from cysteine to phenylalanine, this CDR3 has 17 amino acids. Of all the DNA, just the CDR3 is kept, 51 bases in frame from base 1. With the rest looked up from the reference TRBV28 and TRBJ2-2 genes rather than sequenced, the full variable domain is DVKVTQSSRYLVKRTGEKVFLECVQDMDHENMFWYRQDPGLGLRLIYFSYDVKMKEKGDIPEGYSVSREKKERFSLILESASTNQTSMYLCASNRPPGGANTGELFFGEGSRLTVL.